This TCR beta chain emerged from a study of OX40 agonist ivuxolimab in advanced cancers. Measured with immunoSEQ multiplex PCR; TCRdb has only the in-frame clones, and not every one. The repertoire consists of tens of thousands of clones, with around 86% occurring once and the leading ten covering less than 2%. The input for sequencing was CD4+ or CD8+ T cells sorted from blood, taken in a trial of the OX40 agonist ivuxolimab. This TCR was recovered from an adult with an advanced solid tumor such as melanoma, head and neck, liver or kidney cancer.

The CDR3, as DNA: TGTGCCAGCAGTTTCAATCGAGGCCTCTACACCTTC. This codes for CASSFNRGLYTF. The chain is built from TRBV28 and TRBJ1-2, with no clear D. CDR1 is MDHEN, CDR2 SYDVKM, per germline. The CDR3 extends over 12 amino acids. Trimming pared 3 bases from V and 10 bases from J, leaving 12 bases between.